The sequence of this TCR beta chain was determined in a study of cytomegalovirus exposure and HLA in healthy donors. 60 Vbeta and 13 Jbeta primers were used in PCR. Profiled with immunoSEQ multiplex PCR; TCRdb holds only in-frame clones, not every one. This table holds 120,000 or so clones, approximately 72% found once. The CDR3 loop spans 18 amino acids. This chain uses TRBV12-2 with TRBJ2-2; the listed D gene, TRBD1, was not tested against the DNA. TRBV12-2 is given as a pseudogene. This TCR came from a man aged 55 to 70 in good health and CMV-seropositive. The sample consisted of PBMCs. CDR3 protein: CASRSTGDSFVNTGELFF. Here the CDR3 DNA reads TGTGCAAGTCGCTCGACAGGAGACTCTTTCGTGAACACCGGGGAGCTGTTTTTT.